These 17 T cell receptor beta chains were sequenced from one sample in a study of blood T cells in healthy people across ages. The second PCR ran roughly 6 to 11 cycles with a sample-barcoded 5' primer and J-beta primers. TCRdb independently ran MiXCR on the 5' RACE reads; one entry per CDR3 protein. Among about a million distinct CDR3 sequences listed, 30% to 40% were seen once. Sequenced input: blood. Every receptor here comes from a man aged 18 to 35 in good health.

The chain carries TRBV9 and TRBJ1-2, with 7 bases matching TRBD1. J gave up 7 bases and V 3 bases, and 6 bases lay outside the gene matches. CDR3 size: 13 residues. Germline loops: CDR1 SGDLS, CDR2 YYNGEE. This CDR3 reads CASSGGQVFGYTF. Here the CDR3 DNA reads TGTGCCAGCAGCGGCGGACAGGTTTTTGGCTACACCTTC.

The genes are TRBV13 and TRBJ2-5; TRBD1 matches 8 bases. The CDR3 has 13 residues. Trimming removed 6 bases from V and 5 bases from J; junction bases left unmatched: 5. CDR1 is PRHDT, CDR2 FYEKMQ, per germline (reference sequence). The CDR3 sequence: CASRIDRGETQYF. The CDR3 coding sequence is TGTGCCAGCAGGATTGACAGGGGTGAGACCCAGTACTTC.

The rearrangement uses TRBV5-1 and TRBJ1-5; no firm D call. This CDR3 region has 15 residues. Germline loops: CDR1 SGHRS, CDR2 YFSETQ. V was trimmed by 0 bases and J by 5 bases, leaving 12 bases between them. The CDR3 loop reads CASSLEPLKDQPQHF. The DNA of the CDR3 is TGCGCCAGCAGCTTGGAACCGCTTAAAGATCAGCCCCAGCATTTT.

J is TRBJ1-2 and V is TRBV5-5, with TRBD1 matching 7 bases. This CDR3 spans 17 amino acids. With V trimmed by 0 bases and J by 4 bases, 12 bases remained unmatched. CDR1 and CDR2 (germline): SGHKS, YYEKEE (reference sequence). The CDR3 here is CASSLAPTGAIIYGYTF. As DNA, the CDR3 is TGTGCCAGCAGCTTGGCCCCAACAGGGGCGATTATCTATGGCTACACCTTC.

This clonotype was seen many times. The chain employs TRBV7-2 and TRBJ2-5; D is tentatively TRBD1 or TRBD2 (5 bases each). Germline V lookup: CDR1 SGHTA, CDR2 FQGNSA. Trimming removed 1 base from V and 5 bases from J, with 11 bases in between. The CDR3 spans 14 residues. CDR3 bases: TGTGCCAGCAGCTTAGTTTCCAGGGAGGAGACCCAGTACTTC. Residues: CASSLVSREETQYF.

This rearrangement joins TRBV19 to TRBJ1-4; D possibly corresponds to TRBD1 (6 bases). The V end was cut by 7 bases, the J end by 4 bases, with 13 bases between. CDR1 LNHDA and CDR2 SQIVND come from the germline V gene (reference sequence). The CDR3 loop spans 14 amino acids. CDR3 nucleotides: TGTGCCAGTACCGAGGACAGTCTTAATGAAAAACTGTTTTTT. Translating it yields CASTEDSLNEKLFF.

Worth noting for this clonotype: The junction shows a germline mismatch at one end, possibly a read error. The J gene is TRBJ2-3, the V gene TRBV27, with D possibly TRBD2 on 5 matching bases. Germline lookup yields CDR1 MNHEY and CDR2 SMNVEV (reference sequence). This CDR3 is 14 amino acids long. The DNA of the CDR3 is TGTGTCAGCAGTGTTTCAGCGGCCACAGATACGCAGTATTTT. It specifies CVSSVSAATDTQYF.

This clonotype occurred a few times. The J gene is TRBJ2-5, the V gene TRBV6-5; 8 bases are a match to TRBD1. The ends lost 4 bases at V and 5 bases at J; junction bases unmatched: 9. Germline V lookup: CDR1 MNHEY, CDR2 SVGAGI. The CDR3 is 15 residues long. The CDR3 nucleotides read TGTGCCAGCAGTTGGCGAGAGACAGGGGTGGAGACCCAGTACTTC. It yields the protein CASSWRETGVETQYF.

The CDR3 sequence: CASSPQVLNYGYTF. CDR3 sequence (DNA): TGTGCCAGCAGTCCACAGGTGCTTAACTATGGCTACACCTTC. This chain connects TRBV6-2 or TRBV6-3 to TRBJ1-2; a possible D gene is TRBD1 (5 bases). CDR3 length: 14 residues. Germline CDR1 and CDR2: MNHEY and SVGEGT. V dropped 5 bases and J dropped 1 base, with 11 bases sitting between them.

Worth noting for this clonotype: Germline and junction disagree at one end, which may indicate a read error. The chain carries TRBV27 and TRBJ1-2; perhaps TRBD1 as D (6 bases). The CDR3 extends over 13 amino acids. The germline V gene encodes CDR1 MNHEY and CDR2 SMNVEV (reference sequence). This chain's CDR3 is CAGSLLGGYGYTF. The DNA for the CDR3 is TGTGCCGGCAGTTTATTAGGGGGCTATGGCTACACCTTC.

V and J are TRBV4-3 and TRBJ2-1; 12 nucleotides match TRBD1. The junction had 5 bases not matched to a gene; V was cut back by 5 bases and J by 9 bases. The germline V gene encodes CDR1 LGHNA and CDR2 YSLEER. CDR3 length: 14 amino acids. CDR3 coding DNA: TGCGCCAGCAGCTATGGGACAGGGGGCGGTGAGCAGTTCTTC. This translates into CASSYGTGGGEQFF.

The genes are TRBV5-1 and TRBJ2-3; no definite D call. CDR1 and CDR2 (germline): SGHRS, YFSETQ. The CDR3 is 15 residues long. V was pared by 4 bases and J by 2 bases, with 14 bases between. CDR3 nucleotides: TGCGCCAGCAGCCCCCCCCTGAAAGACACAGATACGCAGTATTTT. Its translation: CASSPPLKDTDTQYF.

This clonotype was seen only a few times. The chain couples TRBV7-2 to TRBJ1-5, with unresolved D. Between the trimmed V and J ends, which lost 1 base and 3 bases, there was a span of 10 bases. Germline V gives CDR1 SGHTA, CDR2 FQGNSA. The CDR3 is 15 amino acids. The CDR3 nucleotides read TGTGCCAGCAGCTTAGGTGGATCAGCCAATCAGCCCCAGCATTTT. Translation: CASSLGGSANQPQHF.

With respect to this clonotype: Relative to the germline gene, one junction end is altered; a read error may explain this. The V and J genes are TRBV7-4 and TRBJ2-1, with a possible D match to TRBD2 (5 bases). CDR1 and CDR2 from the germline V gene are SGHVT and SQSDAQ. The CDR3 covers 14 residues. The DNA for the CDR3 is TGTGCCAGAATCCGGGATACCTCCTGCAATGAGCAGTTCTTC. Its translation: CARIRDTSCNEQFF.

This chain links TRBV14 with TRBJ2-1; unclear D gene. Trimming left V 0 bases short and J 7 bases short, with 10 bases between. The germline V gene encodes CDR1 SGHDN and CDR2 FVKESK. The CDR3 covers 14 residues. CDR3 in amino acids: CASSQDLVRNEQFF. Here the CDR3 DNA reads TGTGCCAGCAGCCAAGATCTAGTCAGGAATGAGCAGTTCTTC. The complete variable domain, with remaining parts taken from reference TRBV14 and TRBJ2-1, reads EAGVTQFPSHSVIEKGQTVTLRCDPISGHDNLYWYRRVMGKEIKFLLHFVKESKQDESGMPNNRFLAERTGGTYSTLKVQPAELEDSGVYFCASSQDLVRNEQFFGPGTRLTVL.

This chain links TRBV30 with TRBJ1-3; TRBD1 aligns across 9 bases. Germline V lookup: CDR1 GTSNPN, CDR2 SVGIG (reference sequence). V shed 0 bases and J 6 bases; nucleotides not matched to a gene: 12. This CDR3 is built from 17 residues. The CDR3 DNA reads as TGTGCCTGGAGTGTACTTCGGACAGGGGTTACGTCAAACACCATATATTTT. It codes for CAWSVLRTGVTSNTIYF. Supplemented by reference TRBV30 and TRBJ1-3, the full variable domain reads SQTIHQWPATLVQPVGSPLSLECTVEGTSNPNLYWYRQAAGRGLQLLFYSVGIGQISSEVPQNLSASRPQDRQFILSSKKLLLSDSGFYLCAWSVLRTGVTSNTIYFGEGSWLTVV.

The rearrangement links TRBV3-1 to TRBJ2-1; D call uncertain. The V end lost 0 bases, the J end lost 6 bases, and 12 bases lay between the germline ends. CDR1 and CDR2 (germline): LGHDT, YNNKEL (reference sequence). This CDR3 is 15 amino acids long. CDR3 in amino acids: CASSQEQEIRNEQFF. The CDR3 nucleotides are TGTGCCAGCAGCCAAGAACAAGAGATCCGCAATGAGCAGTTCTTC.